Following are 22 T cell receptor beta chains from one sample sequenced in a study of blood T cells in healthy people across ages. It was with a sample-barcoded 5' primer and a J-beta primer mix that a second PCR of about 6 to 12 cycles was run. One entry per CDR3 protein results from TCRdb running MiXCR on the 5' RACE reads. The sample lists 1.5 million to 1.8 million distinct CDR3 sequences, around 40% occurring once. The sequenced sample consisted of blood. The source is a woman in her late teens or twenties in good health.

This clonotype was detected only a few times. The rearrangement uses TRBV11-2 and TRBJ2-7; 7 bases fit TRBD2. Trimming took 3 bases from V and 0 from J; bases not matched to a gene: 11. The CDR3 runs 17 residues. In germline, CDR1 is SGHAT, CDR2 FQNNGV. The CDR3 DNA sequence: TGTGCCAGCAGCTTTTTCTCTAGCGGCGCGAGCTCCTACGAGCAGTACTTC. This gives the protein CASSFFSSGASSYEQYF.

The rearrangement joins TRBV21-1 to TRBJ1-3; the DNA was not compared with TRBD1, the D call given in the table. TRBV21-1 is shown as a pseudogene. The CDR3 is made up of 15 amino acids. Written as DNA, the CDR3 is TGTGCCAGCAGAAAAGGGGGGTACTCTGGAAACACCATATATTTT. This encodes CASRKGGYSGNTIYF.

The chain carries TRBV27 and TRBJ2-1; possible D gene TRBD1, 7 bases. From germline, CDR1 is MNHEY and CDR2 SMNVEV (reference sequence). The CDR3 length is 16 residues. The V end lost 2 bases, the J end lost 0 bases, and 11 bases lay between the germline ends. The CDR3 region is CASSLGTAGSYNEQFF. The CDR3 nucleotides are TGTGCCAGCAGTTTAGGGACAGCGGGCTCCTACAATGAGCAGTTCTTC.

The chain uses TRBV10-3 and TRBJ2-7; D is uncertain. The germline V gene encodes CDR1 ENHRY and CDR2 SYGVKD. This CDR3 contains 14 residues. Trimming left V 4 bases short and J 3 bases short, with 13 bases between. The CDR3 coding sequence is TGTGCCATCAGTGGGGTGGAGCGCTACTACGAGCAGTACTTC. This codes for CAISGVERYYEQYF.

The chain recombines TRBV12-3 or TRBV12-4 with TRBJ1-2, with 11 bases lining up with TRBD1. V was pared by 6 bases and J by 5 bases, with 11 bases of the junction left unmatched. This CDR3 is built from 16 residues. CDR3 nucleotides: TGTGCCAGCAGCCTTCGGGACAGGGGGGGACGGTATGGCTACACCTTC. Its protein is CASSLRDRGGRYGYTF.

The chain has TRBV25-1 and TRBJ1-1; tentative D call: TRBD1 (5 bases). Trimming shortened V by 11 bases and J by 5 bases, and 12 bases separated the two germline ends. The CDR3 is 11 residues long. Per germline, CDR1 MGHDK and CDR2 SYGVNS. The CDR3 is CAAAGGTEAFF. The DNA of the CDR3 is TGTGCCGCTGCGGGGGGGACTGAAGCTTTCTTT.

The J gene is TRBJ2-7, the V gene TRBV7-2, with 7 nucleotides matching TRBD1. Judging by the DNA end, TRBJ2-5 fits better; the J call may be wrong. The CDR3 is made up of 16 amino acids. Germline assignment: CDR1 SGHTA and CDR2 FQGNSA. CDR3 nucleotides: TGTACCAGCAGCTTGGCCCCGACAGGGTTCGAAGAGACCCAGTACTTC. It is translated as CTSSLAPTGFEETQYF.

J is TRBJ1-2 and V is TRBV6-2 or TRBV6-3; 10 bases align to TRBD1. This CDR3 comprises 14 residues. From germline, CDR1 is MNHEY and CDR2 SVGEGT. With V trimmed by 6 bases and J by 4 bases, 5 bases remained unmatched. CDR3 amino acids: CASRTGGSVYGYTF. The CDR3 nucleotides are TGTGCCAGCAGGACAGGGGGCTCGGTCTATGGCTACACCTTC.

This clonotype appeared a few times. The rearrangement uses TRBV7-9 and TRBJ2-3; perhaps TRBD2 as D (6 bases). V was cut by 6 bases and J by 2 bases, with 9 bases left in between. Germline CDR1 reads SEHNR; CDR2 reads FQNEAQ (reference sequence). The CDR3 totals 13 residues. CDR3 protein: CASRPGLTDTQYF. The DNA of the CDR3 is TGTGCCAGCAGACCGGGACTCACAGATACGCAGTATTTT.

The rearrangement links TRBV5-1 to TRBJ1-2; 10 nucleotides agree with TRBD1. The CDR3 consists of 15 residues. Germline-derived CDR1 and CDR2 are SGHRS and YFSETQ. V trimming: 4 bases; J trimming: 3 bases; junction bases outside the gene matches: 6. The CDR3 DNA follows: TGCGCCAGCAGCCTGGGACAGGGGATCGACTATGGCTACACCTTC. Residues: CASSLGQGIDYGYTF.

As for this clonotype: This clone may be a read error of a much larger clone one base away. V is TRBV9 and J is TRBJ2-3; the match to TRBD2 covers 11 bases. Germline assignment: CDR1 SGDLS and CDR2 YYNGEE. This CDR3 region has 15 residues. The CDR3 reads CAGSGLAGFRDTQYF. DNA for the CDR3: TGTGCCGGCAGCGGACTAGCGGGTTTTCGAGATACGCAGTATTTT.

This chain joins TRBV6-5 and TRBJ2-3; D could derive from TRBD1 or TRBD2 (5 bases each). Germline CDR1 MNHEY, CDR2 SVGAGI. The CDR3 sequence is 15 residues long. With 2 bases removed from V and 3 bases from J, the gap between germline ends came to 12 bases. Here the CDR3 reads CASSYTGPPTDTQYF. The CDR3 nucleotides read TGTGCCAGCAGTTACACGGGACCTCCGACAGATACGCAGTATTTT.

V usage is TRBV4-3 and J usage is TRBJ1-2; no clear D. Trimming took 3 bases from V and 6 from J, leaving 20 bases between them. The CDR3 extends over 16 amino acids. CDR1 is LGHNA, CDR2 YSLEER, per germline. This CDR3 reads CASSQADGKLYHGYTF. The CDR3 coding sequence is TGCGCCAGCAGCCAGGCCGACGGCAAGCTTTACCATGGCTACACCTTC.

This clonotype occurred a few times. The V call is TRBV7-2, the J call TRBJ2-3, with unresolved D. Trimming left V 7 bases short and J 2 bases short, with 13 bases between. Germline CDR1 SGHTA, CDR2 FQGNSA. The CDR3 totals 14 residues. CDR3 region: CASNPSKPTDTQYF. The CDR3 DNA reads TGTGCCAGCAACCCGTCCAAGCCCACAGATACGCAGTATTTT.

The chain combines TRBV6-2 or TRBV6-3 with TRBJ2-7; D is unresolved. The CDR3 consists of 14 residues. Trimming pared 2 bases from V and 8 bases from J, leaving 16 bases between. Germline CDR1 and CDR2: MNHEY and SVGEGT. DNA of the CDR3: TGTGCCAGCAGTTACGGTCATTCTGGTTTTCAGCAGTACTTC. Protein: CASSYGHSGFQQYF.

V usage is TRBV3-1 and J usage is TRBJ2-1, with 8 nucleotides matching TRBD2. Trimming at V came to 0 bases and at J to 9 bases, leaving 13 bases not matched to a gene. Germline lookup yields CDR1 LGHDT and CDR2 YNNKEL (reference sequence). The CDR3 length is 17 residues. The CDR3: CASSQELAGGPLGEQFF. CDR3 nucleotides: TGTGCCAGCAGCCAAGAACTTGCGGGGGGACCCTTGGGTGAGCAGTTCTTC.

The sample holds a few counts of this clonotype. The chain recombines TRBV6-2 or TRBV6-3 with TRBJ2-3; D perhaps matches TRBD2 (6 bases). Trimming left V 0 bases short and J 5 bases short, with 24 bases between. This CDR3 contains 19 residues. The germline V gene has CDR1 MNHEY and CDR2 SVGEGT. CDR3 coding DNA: TGTGCCAGCAGTTACTCAACTCGAGGCGCGGGGCCCTTTCGAGATACGCAGTATTTT. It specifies CASSYSTRGAGPFRDTQYF.

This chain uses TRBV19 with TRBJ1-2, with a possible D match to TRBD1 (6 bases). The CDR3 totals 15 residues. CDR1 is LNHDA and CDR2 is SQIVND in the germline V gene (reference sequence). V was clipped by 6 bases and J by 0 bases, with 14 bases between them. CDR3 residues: CASSKQGRTNYGYTF. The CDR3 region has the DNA TGTGCCAGTAGCAAACAGGGACGGACTAACTATGGCTACACCTTC.

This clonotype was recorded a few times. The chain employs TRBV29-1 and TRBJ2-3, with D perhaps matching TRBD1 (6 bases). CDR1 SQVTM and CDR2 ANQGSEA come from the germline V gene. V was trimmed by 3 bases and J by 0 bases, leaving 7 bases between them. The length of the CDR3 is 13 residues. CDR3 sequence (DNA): TGCAGCGTTGAGGGACATAGCACAGATACGCAGTATTTT. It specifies CSVEGHSTDTQYF.

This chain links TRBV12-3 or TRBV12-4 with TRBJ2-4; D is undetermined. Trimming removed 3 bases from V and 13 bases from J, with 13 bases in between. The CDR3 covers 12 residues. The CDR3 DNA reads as TGTGCCAGCAGTTTTGGGCAGCCAGAGCAGTACTTC. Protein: CASSFGQPEQYF.

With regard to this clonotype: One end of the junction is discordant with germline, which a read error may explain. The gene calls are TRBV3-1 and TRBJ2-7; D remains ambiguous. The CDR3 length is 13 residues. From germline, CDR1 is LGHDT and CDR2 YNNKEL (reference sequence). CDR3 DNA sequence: TGTACCAGCAGCCAAGAGAATACCTACGAGCAGTACTTC. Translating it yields CTSSQENTYEQYF.

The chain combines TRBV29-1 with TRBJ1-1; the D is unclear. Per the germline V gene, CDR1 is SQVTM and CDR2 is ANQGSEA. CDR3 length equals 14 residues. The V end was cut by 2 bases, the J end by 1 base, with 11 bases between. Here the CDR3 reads CSVERSLANTEAFF. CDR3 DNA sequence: TGCAGCGTTGAACGGAGCCTTGCGAACACTGAAGCTTTCTTT.